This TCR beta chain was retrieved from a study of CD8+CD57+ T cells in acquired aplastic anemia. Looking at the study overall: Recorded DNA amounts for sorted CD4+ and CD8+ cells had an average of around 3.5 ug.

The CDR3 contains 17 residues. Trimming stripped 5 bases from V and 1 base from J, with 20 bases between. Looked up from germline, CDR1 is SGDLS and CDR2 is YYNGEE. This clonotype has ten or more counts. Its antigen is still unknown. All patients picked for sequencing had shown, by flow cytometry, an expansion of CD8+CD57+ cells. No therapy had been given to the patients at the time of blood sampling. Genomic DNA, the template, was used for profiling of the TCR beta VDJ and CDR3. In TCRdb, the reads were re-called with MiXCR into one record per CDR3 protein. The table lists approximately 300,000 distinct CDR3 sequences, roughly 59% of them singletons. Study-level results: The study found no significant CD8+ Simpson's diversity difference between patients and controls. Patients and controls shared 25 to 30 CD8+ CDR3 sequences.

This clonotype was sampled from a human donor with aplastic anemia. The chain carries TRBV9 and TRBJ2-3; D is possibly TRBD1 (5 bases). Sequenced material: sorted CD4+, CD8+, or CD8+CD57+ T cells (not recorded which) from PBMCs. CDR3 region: CASSFTPGQYRTDTQYF. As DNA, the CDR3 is TGTGCCAGCAGTTTCACGCCTGGACAATATCGCACAGATACGCAGTATTTT.